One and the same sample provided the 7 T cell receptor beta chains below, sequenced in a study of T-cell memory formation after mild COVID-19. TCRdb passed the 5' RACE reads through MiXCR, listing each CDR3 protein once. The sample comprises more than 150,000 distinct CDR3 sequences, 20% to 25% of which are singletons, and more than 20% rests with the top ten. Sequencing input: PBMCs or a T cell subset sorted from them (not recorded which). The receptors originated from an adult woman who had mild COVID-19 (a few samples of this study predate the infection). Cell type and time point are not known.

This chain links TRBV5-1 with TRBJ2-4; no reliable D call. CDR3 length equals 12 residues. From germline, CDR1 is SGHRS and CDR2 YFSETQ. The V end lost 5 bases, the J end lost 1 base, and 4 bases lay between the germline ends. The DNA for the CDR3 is TGCGCCAGCAGGGGGGCCAAAAACATTCAGTACTTC. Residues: CASRGAKNIQYF.

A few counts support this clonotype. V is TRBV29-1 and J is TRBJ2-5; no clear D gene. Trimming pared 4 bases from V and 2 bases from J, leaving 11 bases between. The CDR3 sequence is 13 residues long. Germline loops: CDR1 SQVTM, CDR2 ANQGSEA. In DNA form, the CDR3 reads TGCAGCGTTGTCCCAGGACCTCAAGAGACCCAGTACTTC. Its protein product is CSVVPGPQETQYF.

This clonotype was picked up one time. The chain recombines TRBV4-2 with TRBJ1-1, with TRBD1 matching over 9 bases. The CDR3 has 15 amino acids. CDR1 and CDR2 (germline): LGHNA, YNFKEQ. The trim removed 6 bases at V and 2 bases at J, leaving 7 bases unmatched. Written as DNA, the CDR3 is TGTGCCAGCAGTGCCCGGACAGGGGATAACACTGAAGCTTTCTTT. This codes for CASSARTGDNTEAFF.

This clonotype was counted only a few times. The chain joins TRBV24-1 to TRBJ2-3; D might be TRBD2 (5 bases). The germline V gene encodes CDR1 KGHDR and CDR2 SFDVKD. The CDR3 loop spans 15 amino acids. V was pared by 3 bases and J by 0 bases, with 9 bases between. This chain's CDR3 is CATSDSGFSTDTQYF. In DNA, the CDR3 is TGTGCCACCAGTGATAGCGGATTCAGCACAGATACGCAGTATTTT.

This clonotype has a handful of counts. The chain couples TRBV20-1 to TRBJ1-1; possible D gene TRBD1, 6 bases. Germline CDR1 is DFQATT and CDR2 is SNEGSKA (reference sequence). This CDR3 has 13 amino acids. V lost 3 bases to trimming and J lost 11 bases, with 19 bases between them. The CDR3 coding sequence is TGCAGTGCTAGGGAGAAACAGGGCCTCGGGGCTTTCTTT. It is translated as CSAREKQGLGAFF.

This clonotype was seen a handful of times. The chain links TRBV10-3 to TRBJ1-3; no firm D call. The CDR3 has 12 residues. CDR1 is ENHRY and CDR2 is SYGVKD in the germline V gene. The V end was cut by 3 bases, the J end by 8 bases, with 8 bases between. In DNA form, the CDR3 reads TGTGCCATCAGTGAAAGTTGGGACACCATATATTTT. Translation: CAISESWDTIYF.

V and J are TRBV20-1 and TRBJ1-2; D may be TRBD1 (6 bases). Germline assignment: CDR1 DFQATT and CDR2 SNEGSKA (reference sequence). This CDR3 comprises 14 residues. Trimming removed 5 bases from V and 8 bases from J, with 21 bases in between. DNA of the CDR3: TGCAGTGCTGTTACCCCGGACAGCACTTTGGGCTACACCTTC. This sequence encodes CSAVTPDSTLGYTF.